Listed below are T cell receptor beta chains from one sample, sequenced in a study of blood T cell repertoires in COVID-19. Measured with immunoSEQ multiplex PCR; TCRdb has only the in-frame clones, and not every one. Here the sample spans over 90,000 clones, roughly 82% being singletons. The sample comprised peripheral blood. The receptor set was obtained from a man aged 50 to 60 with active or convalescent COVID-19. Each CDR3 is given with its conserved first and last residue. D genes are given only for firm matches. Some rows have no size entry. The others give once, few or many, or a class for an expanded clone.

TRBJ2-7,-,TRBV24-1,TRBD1,TGTGCCACCAGTGAGGGGGGACAGGGCCTCTACGAGCAGTACTTC,CATSEGGQGLYEQYF
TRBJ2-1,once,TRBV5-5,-,TGTGCCAGCAGCTCTTTCCTGGAGGGTGAGCAGTTCTTC,CASSSFLEGEQFF
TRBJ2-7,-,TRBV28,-,TGTGCCAGCAGTTTATACAGATACGAGCAGTACTTC,CASSLYRYEQYF
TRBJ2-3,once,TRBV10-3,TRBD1,TGTGCCATCAGTGAGTCGACAGGGGGAGATACGCAGTATTTT,CAISESTGGDTQYF
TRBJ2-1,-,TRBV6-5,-,TGTGCCAGCAGCCTATCCTCTCCGGTCTACAATGAGCAGTTCTTC,CASSLSSPVYNEQFF
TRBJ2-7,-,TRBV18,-,TGTGCCAGCTCAACAGTTGCCTCCTACGAGCAGTACTTC,CASSTVASYEQYF
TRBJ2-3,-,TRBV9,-,TGTGCCAGCAGCGTCTCTAGCACAGATACGCAGTATTTT,CASSVSSTDTQYF
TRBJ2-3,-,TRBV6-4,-,TGTGCCAGCAGTGACGGGCCTGGGCCCACAGATACGCAGTATTTT,CASSDGPGPTDTQYF
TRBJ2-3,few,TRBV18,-,TGTGCCAGCTCACTAACAGGGCCCTCTAGGGATACGCAGTATTTT,CASSLTGPSRDTQYF
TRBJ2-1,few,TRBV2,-,TGTGCCAGCAGTTTCTTGGGCTCCCGGAATGAGCAGTTCTTC,CASSFLGSRNEQFF
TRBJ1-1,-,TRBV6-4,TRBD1,TGTGCCAGCAGTGAACAGGGGGCTAACACTGAAGCTTTCTTT,CASSEQGANTEAFF
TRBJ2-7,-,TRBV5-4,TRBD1,TGTGCCAGCAGCCATGGACAGGGGAAATACGAGCAGTACTTC,CASSHGQGKYEQYF
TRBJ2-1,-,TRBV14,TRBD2,TGTGCCAGCAGCCAAGATAGGGGACTAGCGGGTGATGAGCAGTTCTTC,CASSQDRGLAGDEQFF
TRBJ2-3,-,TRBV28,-,TGTGCCAGCACTAGGAACGGGGGGCTGAAGACAGATACGCAGTATTTT,CASTRNGGLKTDTQYF
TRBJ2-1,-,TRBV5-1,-,TGCGCCAGCAGCTTGGACACCTACAATGAGCAGTTCTTC,CASSLDTYNEQFF
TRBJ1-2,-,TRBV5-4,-,TGTGCCAGCAGCTTGGATGGCCCCCGAGGTGGTGGCTACACCTTC,CASSLDGPRGGGYTF
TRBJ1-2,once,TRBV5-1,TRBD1,TGCGCCAGCAGCCCCCTTGGGGGCCAGGGGGACTATGGCTACACCTTC,CASSPLGGQGDYGYTF
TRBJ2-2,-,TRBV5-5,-,TGTGCCAGCAGCTCCATTTTCACCGGGGAGCTGTTTTTT,CASSSIFTGELFF